Given below is one T cell receptor beta chain in context. The antigen remains unidentified. Stated treatment: approximately nine-day PBMC culture with coronavirus spike peptide pools or control peptides (ViraFEST assay). The CDR3 contains 12 residues. V lost 6 bases to trimming and J lost 8 bases, with 9 bases between them. Germline CDR1 KGHDR, CDR2 SFDVKD. CD4+ T cells that had been cultured provided DNA sequenced with the Oncomine TCR Beta short-read assay. TCRdb passed the PCR reads through MiXCR, listing each CDR3 protein once. The sample lists about 25,000 distinct CDR3 sequences, roughly 50% seen once, with approximately 6.1% in the top ten. The record originates from a study of vaccination and CD4 T cells after COVID-19. Looking at the study overall: The stimulating agents, overlapping spike peptides, came from SARS-CoV-2, HCoV-NL63, HCoV-OC43 and HCoV-229E.

The sequence was collected from a human donor who had recovered from COVID-19. The rearrangement uses TRBV24-1 and TRBJ1-4; D gene unclear. Sample: CD4+ T cells from blood, cultured in vitro. The CDR3, as DNA: TGTGCCACCAGTTCCGGGGAGGAAAAACTGTTTTTT. The encoded protein is CATSSGEEKLFF.